This entry lists 30 T cell receptor beta chains sequenced from one sample in a study of blood T cell repertoires in COVID-19. Libraries were prepared by immunoSEQ multiplex PCR; TCRdb keeps only in-frame clonotypes and omits some of them. This sample has 210,000 or so clones, with 84% found just once. The sequenced material came from peripheral blood. Every receptor here comes from a woman in her fifties or sixties with active or convalescent COVID-19.

The rearrangement joins TRBV9 to TRBJ2-7; tentative D call: TRBD1 (6 bases). This CDR3 spans 16 amino acids. The V and J ends lost 4 bases and 2 bases respectively, with 19 bases between them. The germline V gene encodes CDR1 SGDLS and CDR2 YYNGEE. The CDR3 region is CASSLVDRPPAYEQYV. CDR3 DNA: TGTGCCAGCAGCTTAGTAGACAGGCCCCCCGCCTACGAGCAGTACGTC.

The chain joins TRBV7-9 to TRBJ2-7, with D unresolved. Germline assignment: CDR1 SEHNR and CDR2 FQNEAQ (reference sequence). The germline V and J ends were trimmed by 4 bases and 3 bases, with 10 bases remaining between them. CDR3 size: 13 residues. CDR3 residues: CASSYTSIYEQYF. CDR3 DNA: TGTGCCAGCAGCTATACATCGATCTACGAGCAGTACTTC.

The rearrangement uses TRBV6-1 and TRBJ1-1, with no clear D. Deletions cut 3 bases from V and 8 bases from J, with 7 bases between. This CDR3 comprises 11 residues. In germline, CDR1 is MNHNS, CDR2 SASEGT. The CDR3 sequence is CASSEEQEAFF. The CDR3 coding sequence is TGTGCCAGCAGTGAGGAACAGGAAGCTTTCTTT.

This CDR3 reads CASSLQGSSGNTIYF. CDR3 in DNA: TGTGCCAGCAGTTTACAGGGAAGCTCTGGAAACACCATATATTTT. The chain recombines TRBV28 with TRBJ1-3, with D possibly being TRBD1 (5 bases). The CDR3 has 15 residues. Per germline, CDR1 MDHEN and CDR2 SYDVKM. Trimming took off 2 bases at V and 0 bases at J, with 8 bases between the two ends.

The chain recombines TRBV6-5 with TRBJ1-1, with a weak D call TRBD1 (6 bases). This CDR3 is built from 13 residues. Trimming removed 8 bases from V and 0 bases from J, with 10 bases in between. Germline lookup yields CDR1 MNHEY and CDR2 SVGAGI. This CDR3 is CASHYRVNTEAFF. CDR3 DNA: TGTGCCAGCCACTACAGGGTGAACACTGAAGCTTTCTTT.

The chain uses TRBV28 and TRBJ2-7, with D possibly TRBD1 on 6 matching bases. Germline CDR1 reads MDHEN; CDR2 reads SYDVKM. Trimming shortened V by 6 bases and J by 2 bases, and 17 bases separated the two germline ends. This CDR3 spans 15 amino acids. The CDR3 region has the DNA TGTGCCAGCAGCCAAACAGGGTTAAACGCCTACGAGCAGTACTTC. It codes for CASSQTGLNAYEQYF.

This clone has only one observation. V is TRBV7-9 and J is TRBJ2-3; tentatively, D is TRBD2 (5 bases). Trimming took off 3 bases at V and 11 bases at J, with 12 bases between the two ends. This CDR3 contains 12 residues. Germline CDR1 and CDR2: SEHNR and FQNEAQ (reference sequence). CDR3 DNA sequence: TGTGCCAGCAGCTTTGACTATACGGGGCAGTATTTT. Translated, it gives CASSFDYTGQYF. The variable domain in full, with the rest retrieved from reference TRBV7-9 and TRBJ2-3, is DTGVSQNPRHKITKRGQNVTFRCDPISEHNRLYWYRQTLGQGPEFLTYFQNEAQLEKSRLLSDRFSAERPKGSFSTLEIQRTEQGDSAMYLCASSFDYTGQYFGPGTRLTVL.

This clone was detected only once. The chain combines TRBV3-1 (or the pseudogene TRBV3-2) with TRBJ1-1; TRBD1 agrees at 8 bases. The CDR3 contains 15 residues. CDR1 is LGHDT and CDR2 is YNNKEL in the germline V gene (reference sequence). The trim removed 3 bases at V and 1 base at J, leaving 4 bases unmatched. The CDR3 DNA is TGTGCCAGCAGCCACCACGGGACAGGGAACACTGAAGCTTTCTTT. Protein: CASSHHGTGNTEAFF.

This rearrangement joins TRBV5-1 to TRBJ2-3; D uncertain. The germline V gene encodes CDR1 SGHRS and CDR2 YFSETQ. The ends were cut back, 0 bases at V and 3 bases at J, with 5 bases in the middle. The CDR3 consists of 13 residues. The CDR3 sequence: CASSLGRTDTQYF. In DNA form, the CDR3 reads TGCGCCAGCAGCTTGGGGCGGACAGATACGCAGTATTTT.

This clone appeared a single time. The chain couples TRBV6-5 to TRBJ1-6, with D unclear. Trimming stripped 2 bases from V and 0 bases from J, with 5 bases between. The CDR3 totals 15 residues. Germline assignment: CDR1 MNHEY and CDR2 SVGAGI. CDR3 DNA: TGTGCCAGCAGTTACCAGGTCTCCTATAATTCACCCCTCCACTTT. Its protein product is CASSYQVSYNSPLHF.

The genes are TRBV29-1 and TRBJ2-1, with unresolved D. Germline-derived CDR1 and CDR2 are SQVTM and ANQGSEA. The germline V and J ends were trimmed by 6 bases and 5 bases, with 8 bases remaining between them. The CDR3 runs 11 residues. CDR3 sequence (DNA): TGCAGCGTCGCGAGCCACAATGAGCAGTTCTTC. It translates to CSVASHNEQFF.

The V call is TRBV6-1, the J call TRBJ1-3; 7 bases are shared with TRBD1. Germline V gene lookup returns CDR1 MNHNS and CDR2 SASEGT. There are 17 residues in the CDR3. V lost 0 bases and J lost 0; bases outside the gene matches: 5. The chain's CDR3 is CASSEALGTVSGNTIYF. In DNA form, the CDR3 reads TGTGCCAGCAGTGAAGCGCTTGGGACAGTCTCTGGAAACACCATATATTTT.

V gene TRBV24-1 combines with J gene TRBJ2-1; 7 nucleotides match TRBD2. Germline CDR1 is KGHDR and CDR2 is SFDVKD. The length of the CDR3 is 17 residues. The V gene end was trimmed by 3 bases and the J gene end by 0 bases; junction bases not matched to a gene: 7. CDR3 sequence: CATSDGGRGSSYNEQFF. The CDR3 region has the DNA TGTGCCACCAGTGATGGAGGGCGGGGGAGCTCCTACAATGAGCAGTTCTTC.

This clone was seen a few times. This chain joins TRBV7-6 and TRBJ1-3; maybe TRBD1 (5 bases). Germline-derived CDR1 and CDR2 are SGHVS and FNYEAQ. The V and J ends lost 3 bases and 4 bases respectively, with 10 bases between them. The CDR3 spans 14 residues. The CDR3 sequence: CASSLGGSGNTIYF. The CDR3 nucleotides read TGTGCCAGCAGCTTGGGGGGGAGCGGAAACACCATATATTTT. Full variable domain (missing parts from reference TRBV7-6 and TRBJ1-3): GAGVSQSPRYKVTKRGQDVALRCDPISGHVSLYWYRQALGQGPEFLTYFNYEAQQDKSGLPNDRFSAERPEGSISTLTIQRTEQRDSAMYRCASSLGGSGNTIYFGEGSWLTVV.

This sequence joins TRBV21-1 and TRBJ1-5; the table's D call TRBD1 went unverified against the DNA. TRBV21-1 is an annotated pseudogene. The CDR3 length is 19 residues. CDR3 sequence reads: CASSKKVGRGPNSNQPQHF. As DNA, the CDR3 is TGTGCCAGCAGCAAAAAGGTGGGCAGGGGACCGAATAGCAATCAGCCCCAGCATTTT.

The CDR3: CASSFAGESEDTQYF. Here the CDR3 DNA reads TGTGCCAGCAGTTTTGCGGGAGAGAGTGAAGATACGCAGTATTTT. This rearrangement joins TRBV28 to TRBJ2-3; TRBD2 matches 7 bases. Germline CDR1 and CDR2: MDHEN and SYDVKM. The CDR3 runs 15 residues. The V gene end was trimmed by 3 bases and the J gene end by 5 bases; junction bases not matched to a gene: 8. The full variable domain, in which reference TRBV28 and TRBJ2-3 provide the parts outside the CDR3, is DVKVTQSSRYLVKRTGEKVFLECVQDMDHENMFWYRQDPGLGLRLIYFSYDVKMKEKGDIPEGYSVSREKKERFSLILESASTNQTSMYLCASSFAGESEDTQYFGPGTRLTVL.

The rearrangement joins TRBV10-1 to TRBJ1-1; D is possibly TRBD1 (6 bases). Germline CDR1 is WNHNN and CDR2 is SYGVQD (reference sequence). CDR3 length: 15 residues. V lost 5 bases, J lost 4 bases, and 17 bases lay in between. Here the CDR3 reads CASSNGGAGSTEAFF. The CDR3 coding sequence is TGCGCCAGCAGTAATGGGGGGGCCGGGAGCACTGAAGCTTTCTTT.

CDR3 in DNA: TGTGCCAGCACCCGCAAGGGGTGGAGTGAAAAACTGTTTTTT. This sequence encodes CASTRKGWSEKLFF. This chain connects TRBV6-5 to TRBJ1-4; maybe TRBD1 (5 bases). The CDR3 is 14 amino acids. Germline CDR1 reads MNHEY; CDR2 reads SVGAGI. The ends were cut back, 7 bases at V and 7 bases at J, with 16 bases in the middle.

This chain connects TRBV6-1 to TRBJ2-1, with 9 nucleotides matching TRBD2. The CDR3 totals 14 residues. Germline V gene sequence: CDR1 MNHNS, CDR2 SASEGT. The junction had 5 bases not matched to a gene; V was cut back by 3 bases and J by 8 bases. The CDR3 loop reads CASSEISGGDEQFF. The CDR3 DNA reads TGTGCCAGCAGTGAGATTAGCGGGGGCGATGAGCAGTTCTTC.

The V call is TRBV5-5, the J call TRBJ1-2; 7 nucleotides match TRBD1. J lost 5 bases, V lost 6 bases, and 7 bases had no gene match. The CDR3 has 13 amino acids. The germline V gene encodes CDR1 SGHKS and CDR2 YYEKEE (reference sequence). The CDR3 nucleotides are TGTGCCAGCACCGTGACAGGGAGGTATGGCTACACCTTC. It is translated as CASTVTGRYGYTF.

This chain uses TRBV19 with TRBJ1-5; TRBD1 matches at 11 bases. The V gene end was trimmed by 5 bases and the J gene end by 4 bases; junction bases not matched to a gene: 7. The germline V gene has CDR1 LNHDA and CDR2 SQIVND (reference sequence). This CDR3 contains 16 residues. The DNA for the CDR3 is TGTGCCAGTAGTCCGCGGGACAGGGGGTGGAATCAGCCCCAGCATTTT. This codes for CASSPRDRGWNQPQHF. Full variable domain (rest looked up from reference TRBV19 and TRBJ1-5): DGGITQSPKYLFRKEGQNVTLSCEQNLNHDAMYWYRQDPGQGLRLIYYSQIVNDFQKGDIAEGYSVSREKKESFPLTVTSAQKNPTAFYLCASSPRDRGWNQPQHFGDGTRLSIL.

This clone was counted once. The chain carries TRBV20-1 and TRBJ1-6, with D perhaps TRBD1 (5 bases). CDR1 DFQATT and CDR2 SNEGSKA come from the germline V gene (reference sequence). CDR3 length: 13 residues. V was trimmed by 3 bases and J by 7 bases, leaving 10 bases between them. The CDR3 here is CSASAGPNSPLHF. CDR3 DNA sequence: TGCAGTGCTAGTGCAGGGCCGAATTCACCCCTCCACTTT.

This sequence joins TRBV21-1 and TRBJ1-1; TRBD1, the D gene given by the table, was not confirmed from the DNA. TRBV21-1 constitutes a pseudogene. CDR3 size: 17 residues. CDR3: CASSPRWGQGRSAEAFF. CDR3 coding DNA: TGTGCCAGCAGCCCCCGGTGGGGCCAGGGGCGGAGTGCTGAAGCTTTCTTT.

This chain uses TRBV6-5 with TRBJ1-6; D call uncertain. Trimming stripped 4 bases from V and 4 bases from J, with 11 bases between. The CDR3 is made up of 15 amino acids. CDR1 is MNHEY and CDR2 is SVGAGI in the germline V gene. CDR3 protein: CASSSREVYNSPLHF. CDR3 bases: TGTGCCAGCAGTTCCCGGGAGGTTTATAATTCACCCCTCCACTTT.

The chain is built from TRBV4-1 and TRBJ1-1; 7 positions match TRBD1. The germline V gene has CDR1 MGHRA and CDR2 YSYEKL. Germline trimming cut 2 bases from V and 0 bases from J; bases unmatched to any gene: 3. The CDR3 spans 15 residues. CDR3 amino acids: CASSQSQGMNTEAFF. The CDR3 DNA is TGCGCCAGCAGCCAATCACAGGGGATGAACACTGAAGCTTTCTTT.

The chain couples TRBV21-1 to TRBJ2-1; the table names TRBD1, a call not compared with the DNA. TRBV21-1 is recorded as a pseudogene. CDR3 size: 15 residues. Here the CDR3 DNA reads TGTGCCAGCAGCAGCTGGGACAGGGAGAACAATGAGCAGTTCTTC. Encoded protein: CASSSWDRENNEQFF.

The V call is TRBV10-3, the J call TRBJ1-2, with D possibly TRBD1 on 5 matching bases. This CDR3 is 13 amino acids long. The V end lost 7 bases, the J end lost 1 base, and 10 bases lay between the germline ends. Germline loops: CDR1 ENHRY, CDR2 SYGVKD. For the CDR3, the DNA is TGTGCCATCACCAGACAGCTTAACTATGGCTACACCTTC. It yields the protein CAITRQLNYGYTF.

The chain is built from TRBV6-5 and TRBJ1-3, with TRBD1 identical over 8 bases. From germline, CDR1 is MNHEY and CDR2 SVGAGI. The CDR3 extends over 14 amino acids. Trimming at V came to 7 bases and at J to 0 bases, leaving 2 bases not matched to a gene. The CDR3 is CASTGTGSGNTIYF. The CDR3 region has the DNA TGTGCCAGCACCGGGACAGGCTCTGGAAACACCATATATTTT.

This clone was counted a few times. The V and J genes are TRBV5-1 and TRBJ1-3, with 9 bases aligning to TRBD1. The CDR3 loop spans 15 amino acids. The V gene end was trimmed by 3 bases and the J gene end by 3 bases; junction bases not matched to a gene: 4. The germline gives CDR1 SGHRS, CDR2 YFSETQ. CDR3 sequence (DNA): TGCGCCAGCAGCTCGACGGGACAGGGTGGAAACACCATATATTTT. Amino acids: CASSSTGQGGNTIYF.

The chain carries TRBV11-3 and TRBJ2-1; 7 bases match TRBD2. The germline V gene has CDR1 SGHNT and CDR2 YENEEA. After removal of 1 base from V and 3 bases from J, the junction contained 3 bases not matched to a gene. This CDR3 has 15 residues. The CDR3 region is CASSLGTSDYNEQFF. The CDR3 nucleotides read TGTGCCAGCAGCTTAGGCACTAGCGACTACAATGAGCAGTTCTTC. Supplemented by reference TRBV11-3 and TRBJ2-1, the full variable domain reads EAGVVQSPRYKIIEKKQPVAFWCNPISGHNTLYWYLQNLGQGPELLIRYENEEAVDDSQLPKDRFSAERLKGVDSTLKIQPAELGDSAVYLCASSLGTSDYNEQFFGPGTRLTVL.